This T cell receptor (beta chain) was recorded in a study of early T cells in non-severe SARS-CoV-2 infection. This clonotype occurred many times. Germline assignment: CDR1 SGHAT and CDR2 FQNNGV. The CDR3 totals 18 residues. Germline trimming cut 0 bases from V and 6 bases from J; bases unmatched to any gene: 11. Each CDR3 protein is one row after TCRdb ran MiXCR on the 5' RACE reads. The sample comprises around 59,000 distinct CDR3 sequences, 9.5% to 15% of which are singletons, and less than 4.5% rests with the top ten. The chain employs TRBV11-2 and TRBJ2-2; 9 nucleotides match TRBD1. The sequence was collected from an adult who was a healthcare worker with PCR-confirmed SARS-CoV-2 infection or an uninfected control (not recorded which). Sequenced material: whole blood. CDR3 residues: CASSLDQRTGEVAGELFF. The DNA for the CDR3 is TGTGCCAGCAGCTTAGATCAACGGACAGGGGAGGTTGCCGGGGAGCTGTTTTTT.